The rows below give T cell receptor beta chains drawn from one sample of a study of T-cell memory formation after mild COVID-19. From the 5' RACE reads, TCRdb called clonotypes with MiXCR, one entry per CDR3 protein. The sample includes 350,000 to 450,000 distinct CDR3 sequences, roughly an eighth of them seen just once. Input material: PBMCs or a T cell subset sorted from them (not recorded which). Receptors were obtained from a man younger than 35 who had mild COVID-19 (a few samples of this study predate the infection). Cell type and time point are not known. Both conserved end residues are part of each CDR3. The D gene is left open where the match is weak. Size is omitted from some rows. Given values are once, few, many or a class for expanded clones.

V	size	J	D	DNA	CDR3
TRBV5-4	-	TRBJ2-7	TRBD1	TGTGCCAGCAGCTCGGGACAGCCCTCCTACGAGCAGTACTTC	CASSSGQPSYEQYF
TRBV12-3/TRBV12-4	many	TRBJ1-1	-	TGTGCCAGCAGTTCCGGATCTGCCCGGGGCACTGAAGCTTTCTTT	CASSSGSARGTEAFF
TRBV12-3/TRBV12-4	-	TRBJ1-5	-	TGTGCCAGCAGTTTAGGTGGGGGGTATAGCAATCAGCCCCAGCATTTT	CASSLGGGYSNQPQHF
TRBV9	few	TRBJ2-3	-	TGTGCCAGCAGCGTAGAGGGGGAGGAGAGCACAGATACGCAGTATTTT	CASSVEGEESTDTQYF
TRBV25-1	few	TRBJ1-2	-	TGTGCCAGCAGTGAATATTTATCCGGAGGGACTGGCTACACCTTC	CASSEYLSGGTGYTF
TRBV7-3	-	TRBJ2-1	TRBD2	TGTGCCAGCAGCTTCACTAGCGTCAATGAGCAGTTCTTC	CASSFTSVNEQFF
TRBV7-2	-	TRBJ1-2	-	TGTGCCAGCAGCTCATTCCGAGGAAACTATGGCTACACCTTC	CASSSFRGNYGYTF
TRBV4-2	few	TRBJ2-5	-	TGTGCCAGCAGCCAAGAGAAGGGACAAAATACAGAGACCCAGTACTTC	CASSQEKGQNTETQYF
TRBV4-3	few	TRBJ1-1	-	TGCGCCAGCAGCCTAGAAGGCGCCGGGGGGCGCGAAGCTTTCTTT	CASSLEGAGGREAFF
TRBV5-4	-	TRBJ2-5	-	TGTGCCAGCAGCCCCGGTGAGGAGAAGGAGACCCAGTACTTC	CASSPGEEKETQYF
TRBV3-1	-	TRBJ2-5	-	TGTGCCAGCAGCCAAGATCCGAGGGCAGGGGTGACCCAGTACTTC	CASSQDPRAGVTQYF
TRBV12-3/TRBV12-4	few	TRBJ2-1	TRBD2	TGTGCCAGCAGTTTAGCTAGCGGGGGGGCCAATGAGCAGTTCTTC	CASSLASGGANEQFF
TRBV11-2	few	TRBJ2-5	TRBD2	TGTGCCAGCAGCTTTCGAGCGGGGGGGATTCAAGAGACCCAGTACTTC	CASSFRAGGIQETQYF
TRBV29-1	few	TRBJ2-7	-	TGCAGCGCGGTTGGAAAGCCTGGGGCACCCTACGAGCAGTACTTC	CSAVGKPGAPYEQYF
TRBV3-1	-	TRBJ1-1	-	TGTGCCAGCAGCCAGAATACGGTAATGAACACTGAAGCTTTCTTT	CASSQNTVMNTEAFF
TRBV11-3	few	TRBJ1-2	-	TGTGCCAGCAGCTTAGAGTGGCAGGGCAATGGCTACACCTTC	CASSLEWQGNGYTF
TRBV5-4	-	TRBJ2-3	-	TGTGCCAGCACAAAACCGGGTAGCGGCACAGATACGCAGTATTTT	CASTKPGSGTDTQYF
TRBV7-9	many	TRBJ2-1	-	TGTGCCAGCAGCTTCCTCACTACCACCTCGGTGATCAATGAGCAGTTCTTC	CASSFLTTTSVINEQFF
TRBV11-2	few	TRBJ2-3	-	TGTGCCAGCAGCTTAGGCGTCGGTTGGGATACGCAGTATTTT	CASSLGVGWDTQYF
TRBV7-2	-	TRBJ1-1	-	TGTGCCAGCAGCTCCCCCGGGAGCCCTGAAGCTTTCTTT	CASSSPGSPEAFF
TRBV12-3/TRBV12-4	-	TRBJ1-5	-	TGTGCCAGCAGTTTGTTGCAGGGAATCAATCAGCCCCAGCATTTT	CASSLLQGINQPQHF
TRBV6-5	few	TRBJ2-3	TRBD1	TGTGCCAGCAGTCCACAGGGGGCGTTCACAGATACGCAGTATTTT	CASSPQGAFTDTQYF
TRBV3-1	-	TRBJ1-4	-	TGTGCCGCCGGCCAAGGGGGTCATGAAAAACTGTTTTTT	CAAGQGGHEKLFF
TRBV9	few	TRBJ2-2	TRBD1	TGTGCCAGCAGCCCGACAGGGAAGAGAACCGGGGAGCTGTTTTTT	CASSPTGKRTGELFF
TRBV5-4	few	TRBJ2-3	-	TGTGCCAGCAGCCACGAGGCAGGCCGACCCGATACGCAGTATTTT	CASSHEAGRPDTQYF
TRBV4-3	many	TRBJ2-7	TRBD2	TGCGCCAGCAGCCAAGGGGGGGGGACTTTTACCTACGAGCAGTACTTC	CASSQGGGTFTYEQYF
TRBV4-3	-	TRBJ2-3	TRBD2	TGCGCCAGCAGCCAAGATGGGAGCGGGGTTAGCACAGATACGCAGTATTTT	CASSQDGSGVSTDTQYF
TRBV7-9	-	TRBJ2-1	TRBD1	TGTGCCAGCAGCACGACGGACAGGGGGTACTACAATGAGCAGTTCTTC	CASSTTDRGYYNEQFF
TRBV12-5	-	TRBJ2-5	-	TGTGCTAGTGCCGCGATGATGGGAGAGACCCAGTACTTC	CASAAMMGETQYF
TRBV7-8	few	TRBJ2-3	-	TGTGCCAGCAGCTTCCGACCGGGGAAGGGGACAGATACGCAGTATTTT	CASSFRPGKGTDTQYF
TRBV15	-	TRBJ2-3	-	TGTGCCACCAGCCCCCCGGCCAGGGCAGATACGCAGTATTTT	CATSPPARADTQYF
TRBV9	-	TRBJ2-5	-	TGTGCCAGCAGCGTAGGGCTAGGTCCACAAGAGACCCAGTACTTC	CASSVGLGPQETQYF
TRBV20-1	-	TRBJ2-1	-	TGCAGTGCCCACGAGACAGGAGGCAATGAGCAGTTCTTC	CSAHETGGNEQFF
TRBV7-2	-	TRBJ2-3	-	TGTGCCAGCAGCTTAAGGACTCACCGCACAGATACGCAGTATTTT	CASSLRTHRTDTQYF
TRBV27	-	TRBJ2-7	-	TGTGCCAGCAGTTTCTTGGGCTCCTACGAGCAGTACTTC	CASSFLGSYEQYF
TRBV7-2	-	TRBJ2-7	TRBD1	TGTGCCAGCAGCCTAGACAGGGGTACCTACGAGCAGTACTTC	CASSLDRGTYEQYF
TRBV5-1	many	TRBJ2-7	-	TGCGCCAGCAGGAGGGACACGAGCATTGAGCAGTACTTC	CASRRDTSIEQYF
TRBV24-1	-	TRBJ1-5	-	TGTGCCACCAGTGGGCCAGGGAATCAGCCCCAGCATTTT	CATSGPGNQPQHF
TRBV9	-	TRBJ1-2	-	TGTGCCAGCAGCGTATTCGGTTATGGCTACACCTTC	CASSVFGYGYTF
TRBV7-7	-	TRBJ2-1	TRBD2	TGTGCCAGCAGCTCACTAGCGGGGGGGCCCGATGAGCAGTTCTTC	CASSSLAGGPDEQFF
TRBV7-9	-	TRBJ1-1	-	TGTGCCAGCAGCCAACGGGGGGGGCGAGAGACTGAAGCTTTCTTT	CASSQRGGRETEAFF
TRBV5-4	-	TRBJ2-1	TRBD1	TGTGCCAGCACCGACCGGGACAGGGGAGTGAGTAGCTCCTACAATGAGCAGTTCTTC	CASTDRDRGVSSSYNEQFF
TRBV20-1	few	TRBJ2-1	-	TGCAGTGCTAGGGGGACATCGGCGTACAATGAGCAGTTCTTC	CSARGTSAYNEQFF
TRBV29-1	few	TRBJ2-1	TRBD2	TGCAGCGCCGAGTCGCGGACTAGCGGGGGGGCGTGGTATGAGCAGTTCTTC	CSAESRTSGGAWYEQFF
TRBV5-1	-	TRBJ2-5	TRBD1	TGCGCCAGCAGCCCTCGGACAGGAGTCCAAGAGACCCAGTACTTC	CASSPRTGVQETQYF
TRBV4-2	few	TRBJ2-3	TRBD2	TGTGCCAGCAGCCGGGGACTAGCGGAAGATGATACGCAGTATTTT	CASSRGLAEDDTQYF
TRBV7-2	few	TRBJ1-3	-	TGTGCCAGCAGCTTATGGAGGGGCTCTGGAAACACCATATATTTT	CASSLWRGSGNTIYF
TRBV7-3	few	TRBJ2-2	-	TGTGCCAGCAGCCGAGAGGGGCCGGGCGGGGAGCTGTTTTTT	CASSREGPGGELFF